The present T cell receptor beta chain was sequenced within a study of cytomegalovirus exposure and HLA in healthy donors. From germline, CDR1 is GTSNPN and CDR2 SVGIG (reference sequence). The CDR3 has 14 amino acids. Germline trimming cut 3 bases from V and 8 bases from J; bases unmatched to any gene: 8. The PCR used 60 Vbeta and 13 Jbeta primers. The table came from immunoSEQ multiplex PCR; TCRdb's copy has only in-frame clones and leaves some out. Here the sample table reports some 76,000 clones. The gene calls are TRBV30 and TRBJ2-1; 9 bases agree with TRBD1. The sequence was collected from a female donor in good health and CMV-seropositive. Specimen: PBMCs. The CDR3 DNA follows: TGTGCCTGGAGAAACAGGGGGCATAGCTATGAGCAGTTCTTC. Its protein product is CAWRNRGHSYEQFF.